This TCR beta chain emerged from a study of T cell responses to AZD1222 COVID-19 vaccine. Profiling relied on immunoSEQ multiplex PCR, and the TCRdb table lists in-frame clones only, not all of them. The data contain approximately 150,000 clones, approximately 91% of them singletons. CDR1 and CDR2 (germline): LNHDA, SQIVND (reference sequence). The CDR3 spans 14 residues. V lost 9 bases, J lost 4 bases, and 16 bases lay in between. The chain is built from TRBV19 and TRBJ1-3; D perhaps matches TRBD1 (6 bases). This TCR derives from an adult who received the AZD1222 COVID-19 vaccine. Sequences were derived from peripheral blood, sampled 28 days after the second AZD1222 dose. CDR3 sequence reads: CASSLGGSGNTIYF. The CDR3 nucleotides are TGTGCCAGCTCCTTAGGGGGTTCCGGAAACACCATATATTTT.